This TCR beta chain was found in a study of post-analysis software for immune sequencing data. Turning to the study itself: Disease courses included relapsing-remitting, secondary progressive and progressive-relapsing multiple sclerosis. Findings and limits, study-wide: Batch-mates among the samples co-clustered strongly by F measure. Four or five TRBV segments (TRBV5-6, TRBV5-1 and TRBV20-1 among them) occurred more frequently in patients than in controls. Significantly lower normalized Chao1 diversity was found in patients with multiple sclerosis relative to controls.

As regards this clonotype: Its cognate antigen is unknown.

Germline V gene data show CDR1 as DFQATT and CDR2 as SNEGSKA (reference sequence). Deletions cut 5 bases from V and 4 bases from J, with 16 bases between. CDR3 length equals 14 residues. Researchers reported that TCR beta cDNA libraries carried unique molecular identifiers. There were roughly 0.95 to 10 million T cells, and some 500,000 cDNA molecules came from them. TCRdb fed the PCR reads into MiXCR, producing one record per CDR3 protein. The repertoire holds roughly 800,000 distinct CDR3 sequences, with 25% to 30% as singletons. This sequence joins TRBV20-1 and TRBJ2-3, with D possibly TRBD2 on 5 matching bases. This TCR derives from a girl aged 5-17 years with multiple sclerosis. The specimen sequenced was blood. The CDR3 loop is CSAPGRGVADTQYF. CDR3 bases: TGCAGTGCTCCCGGTCGGGGAGTGGCAGATACGCAGTATTTT.